Each of the 8 T cell receptor beta chains below was sequenced from the same sample in a study of T cell changes during pregnancy in multiple sclerosis. Sequencing used immunoSEQ multiplex PCR; TCRdb keeps in-frame clones, though not all of them. The sample lists 46,000 or so clones; 93% were seen once. The sample here was CD8+ T cells from peripheral blood mononuclear cells, taken after pregnancy. The receptor source for this set is a female donor with multiple sclerosis, enrolled in a pregnancy study.

The chain carries TRBV7-8 and TRBJ2-5, with 7 bases fitting TRBD2. Trimming cost V 5 bases and J 2 bases; bases outside gene matches: 17. CDR1 is SGHVS and CDR2 is FQNEAQ in the germline V gene. The CDR3 is 18 residues long. The DNA for the CDR3 is TGTGCCAGCAGCCCTGACGGGAGGAACTTTCAACCGCAAGAGACCCAGTACTTC. Residues: CASSPDGRNFQPQETQYF.

The genes are TRBV2 and TRBJ2-7, with a weak D call TRBD1 (5 bases). Trimming removed 6 bases at V and 4 bases at J, with 16 bases between. CDR3 length equals 14 residues. Germline V lookup: CDR1 SNHLY, CDR2 FYNNEI. CDR3 coding DNA: TGTGCCAGCAGCCAGGCTCCGGACAAATACGAGCAGTACTTC. This sequence encodes CASSQAPDKYEQYF.

The chain joins TRBV2 to TRBJ2-1, with 7 bases lining up with TRBD1. Germline assignment: CDR1 SNHLY and CDR2 FYNNEI. The CDR3 loop spans 12 amino acids. V dropped 6 bases and J dropped 4; count of bases not matched to a gene: 0. The CDR3 is CASRGQYNEQFF. CDR3 coding DNA: TGTGCCAGCAGGGGACAGTACAATGAGCAGTTCTTC.

The V call is TRBV27, the J call TRBJ1-1; 10 nucleotides line up with TRBD1. J gave up 8 bases and V 4 bases, and 7 bases lay outside the gene matches. Germline V CDR1 and CDR2: MNHEY, SMNVEV (reference sequence). There are 14 residues in the CDR3. The DNA for the CDR3 is TGTGCCAGCAGTTCCGGACAGGGGGTCTCCGAAGCTTTCTTT. Protein sequence: CASSSGQGVSEAFF.

V gene TRBV7-9 combines with J gene TRBJ2-3; D remains ambiguous. There are 14 residues in the CDR3. CDR1 is SEHNR and CDR2 is FQNEAQ in the germline V gene (reference sequence). Trimming took 5 bases from V and 5 from J, leaving 14 bases between them. The CDR3 coding sequence is TGTGCCAGCAGCCCTTTATCCTTCGGAGATACGCAGTATTTT. It encodes CASSPLSFGDTQYF.

The rearrangement links TRBV7-6 to TRBJ1-1; a possible D gene is TRBD1 (5 bases). Looked up from germline, CDR1 is SGHVS and CDR2 is FNYEAQ. The CDR3 has 16 amino acids. Trimming took off 4 bases at V and 5 bases at J, with 20 bases between the two ends. CDR3 region: CASSSTSGSERTEAFF. The CDR3 nucleotides are TGTGCCAGCAGCTCCACTTCAGGGTCGGAAAGGACTGAAGCTTTCTTT.

This rearrangement joins TRBV14 to TRBJ2-1; 7 bases fit TRBD2. The CDR3 length is 16 residues. The junction had 11 bases not matched to a gene; V was cut back by 3 bases and J by 6 bases. Germline V gene data show CDR1 as SGHDN and CDR2 as FVKESK. CDR3: CASSQSGGSWSNEQFF. The DNA for the CDR3 is TGTGCCAGCAGCCAGTCCGGCGGGAGTTGGAGCAATGAGCAGTTCTTC.

The chain uses TRBV9 and TRBJ2-1; no definite D call. The CDR3 is 14 amino acids. The ends were cut back, 0 bases at V and 3 bases at J, with 7 bases in the middle. From germline, CDR1 is SGDLS and CDR2 YYNGEE. CDR3 sequence reads: CASSVDGLYNEQFF. The CDR3 coding sequence is TGTGCCAGCAGCGTAGATGGCCTCTACAATGAGCAGTTCTTC.